This paragraph reports one T cell receptor (beta chain). This CDR3 has 14 amino acids. Germline V gene lookup returns CDR1 SEHNR and CDR2 FQNEAQ (reference sequence). The V gene end was trimmed by 3 bases and the J gene end by 6 bases; junction bases not matched to a gene: 6. In the authors' workflow: The assay estimated nucleated cells by amplifying reference gene primers. Sequencing was performed with immunoSEQ multiplex PCR; in TCRdb, only in-frame clones are kept and a portion is missing. The V and J calls and the clone size are those of that table, but D and trimming were determined from the DNA. The sample includes around 63,000 clones, roughly 85% seen only once; the top ten take 30% to 40%. This sample is drawn from a study of blood T cell repertoires in COVID-19. Study context: Sites in the United States, Italy and Spain provided acute and convalescent COVID-19 samples.

The sample taken for sequencing was peripheral blood. This TCR came from a human donor in a cohort sampled during active COVID-19. This chain uses TRBV7-9 with TRBJ1-1; 8 bases map to TRBD1. CDR3 DNA sequence: TGTGCCAGCAGCTTGACAGGGGTTCCCTCTGAAGCTTTCTTT. This encodes CASSLTGVPSEAFF.